These 24 T cell receptor beta chains were all obtained from the same sample, sequenced in a study of T cell repertoires in ileal Crohn's disease. Some clones are missing from TCRdb's copy, which holds only in-frame ones; the method was immunoSEQ multiplex PCR. Among about 15,000 clones listed, about 75% were seen once. Sequenced sample: ileal tissue. These receptor sequences come from an adult with Crohn's disease.

The CDR3 protein is CASSPGDRGKNQPQHF. In DNA form, the CDR3 reads TGTGCCAGTAGTCCCGGGGACAGGGGAAAGAATCAGCCCCAGCATTTT. This chain uses TRBV19 with TRBJ1-5; 10 bases align to TRBD1. Trimming cost V 5 bases and J 4 bases; bases outside gene matches: 8. Looked up from germline, CDR1 is LNHDA and CDR2 is SQIVND (reference sequence). The CDR3 is 16 residues long.

V is TRBV5-6 and J is TRBJ2-1, with D maybe TRBD1 (6 bases). The V end lost 4 bases, the J end lost 5 bases, and 25 bases lay between the germline ends. The CDR3 covers 18 residues. Germline loops: CDR1 SGHDT, CDR2 YYEEEE. CDR3 amino acids: CASSLTGFDWTRNNEQFF. CDR3 nucleotide sequence: TGTGCCAGCAGCCTCACAGGGTTCGATTGGACACGGAACAATGAGCAGTTCTTC.

This clone came up a few times. The rearrangement links TRBV7-2 to TRBJ1-5; D may be TRBD1 (6 bases). The CDR3 has 15 amino acids. Germline CDR1 is SGHTA and CDR2 is FQGNSA. The V end lost 2 bases, the J end lost 3 bases, and 11 bases lay between the germline ends. The DNA of the CDR3 is TGTGCCAGCAGCTTATGGGGGACAAACAATCAGCCCCAGCATTTT. It specifies CASSLWGTNNQPQHF.

V and J are TRBV27 and TRBJ1-1; the match to TRBD1 covers 11 bases. J gave up 11 bases and V 0 bases, and 5 bases lay outside the gene matches. This CDR3 has 14 amino acids. Germline loops: CDR1 MNHEY, CDR2 SMNVEV (reference sequence). Here the CDR3 reads CASSLSGQGALAFF. The CDR3 coding sequence is TGTGCCAGCAGTTTATCCGGACAGGGGGCGCTGGCTTTCTTT.

This chain uses TRBV4-1 with TRBJ2-3; tentatively, D is TRBD2 (5 bases). The CDR3 is 11 residues long. CDR1 is MGHRA, CDR2 YSYEKL, per germline. With 3 bases removed from V and 8 bases from J, the gap between germline ends came to 6 bases. CDR3 nucleotide sequence: TGCGCCAGCAGCCAGGCGGGTACGCAGTATTTT. Its protein is CASSQAGTQYF.

V gene TRBV10-3 combines with J gene TRBJ2-3; D may be TRBD2 (6 bases). The germline V gene encodes CDR1 ENHRY and CDR2 SYGVKD. Trimming removed 0 bases from V and 8 bases from J, with 6 bases in between. The CDR3 length is 12 residues. Written as DNA, the CDR3 is TGTGCCATCAGTGAGTCGGAGGGTACGCAGTATTTT. As protein: CAISESEGTQYF.

The chain recombines TRBV9 with TRBJ2-2; 12 nucleotides line up with TRBD2. The CDR3 has 16 amino acids. Germline loops: CDR1 SGDLS, CDR2 YYNGEE. The junction had 5 bases not matched to a gene; V was cut back by 4 bases and J by 4 bases. The CDR3 region is CASSPQGLAGTGELFF. CDR3 DNA sequence: TGTGCCAGCAGCCCACAGGGACTAGCGGGCACCGGGGAGCTGTTTTTT.

This clone was counted a few times. The genes are TRBV30 and TRBJ1-6, with no clear D. V lost 2 bases and J lost 8, with 13 bases in between. The CDR3 loop spans 14 amino acids. Germline CDR1 and CDR2: GTSNPN and SVGIG (reference sequence). CDR3 nucleotides: TGTGCCTGGAGTATGTTGCAGGAATATTCACCCCTCCACTTT. The encoded protein is CAWSMLQEYSPLHF. The full variable domain, completed using reference TRBV30 and TRBJ1-6, is SQTIHQWPATLVQPVGSPLSLECTVEGTSNPNLYWYRQAAGRGLQLLFYSVGIGQISSEVPQNLSASRPQDRQFILSSKKLLLSDSGFYLCAWSMLQEYSPLHFGNGTRLTVT.

The V call is TRBV28, the J call TRBJ1-1, with TRBD1 identical over 8 bases. Germline lookup yields CDR1 MDHEN and CDR2 SYDVKM. Germline trimming cut 3 bases from V and 7 bases from J; bases unmatched to any gene: 7. CDR3 length: 14 residues. CDR3 nucleotides: TGTGCCAGCAGTTTCCAGGGGGCTAGAATTGAAGCTTTCTTT. Its protein is CASSFQGARIEAFF.

The J gene is TRBJ2-3, the V gene TRBV6-5; tentative D call: TRBD2 (7 bases). The CDR3 has 14 residues. The V gene's germline CDR1 is MNHEY and CDR2 SVGAGI. The V gene lost 5 bases and the J gene lost 4 bases, with 13 bases spanning the gap. The CDR3 reads CASSEGGGADTQYF. The CDR3 DNA is TGTGCCAGCAGTGAGGGGGGAGGGGCAGATACGCAGTATTTT.

The chain employs TRBV4-2 and TRBJ2-6, with D unclear. With 0 bases removed from V and 4 bases from J, the gap between germline ends came to 10 bases. CDR1 is LGHNA, CDR2 YNFKEQ, per germline. The CDR3 is 16 amino acids. CDR3 DNA sequence: TGTGCCAGCAGCCAAGACGGTGCCGCAGGGGCCAACGTCCTGACTTTC. Its protein is CASSQDGAAGANVLTF.

The chain uses TRBV18 and TRBJ1-1, with D possibly TRBD1 on 6 matching bases. CDR1 and CDR2 from the germline V gene are KGHSH and LQKENI. This CDR3 has 14 residues. Trimming left V 3 bases short and J 7 bases short, with 15 bases between. CDR3 amino acids: CASSPFEGGIEAFF. CDR3 bases: TGTGCCAGCTCACCTTTTGAGGGGGGGATTGAAGCTTTCTTT.

This chain uses TRBV4-2 with TRBJ2-1, with a weak D call TRBD2 (6 bases). The CDR3 extends over 15 amino acids. Germline-derived CDR1 and CDR2 are LGHNA and YNFKEQ. V was cut by 5 bases and J by 1 base, with 12 bases left in between. The CDR3 DNA sequence: TGTGCCAGCAGCGCCGGGACTTCTTCCTACAATGAGCAGTTCTTC. It codes for CASSAGTSSYNEQFF.

The gene calls are TRBV5-1 and TRBJ2-3, with TRBD1 identical over 9 bases. CDR3 length equals 16 residues. Germline CDR1 SGHRS, CDR2 YFSETQ. The V segment lost 3 bases and the J segment 4 bases; nucleotides outside the gene matches: 9. Here the CDR3 DNA reads TGCGCCAGCAGCTACAATTCACAGGGGGCTTCAGATACGCAGTATTTT. Translating gives CASSYNSQGASDTQYF.

The chain couples TRBV7-3 to TRBJ1-6, with D tentatively TRBD1 (6 bases). The CDR3 runs to 13 residues. The germline gives CDR1 SGHTA, CDR2 FQGTGA. The germline V and J ends were trimmed by 5 bases and 8 bases, with 10 bases remaining between them. CDR3 amino acids: CASSMRQDSPLHF. The CDR3 DNA sequence: TGTGCCAGCAGCATGAGACAGGATTCACCCCTCCACTTT.

The V gene is TRBV5-1, the J gene TRBJ1-2, with D possibly matching TRBD1 (6 bases). Germline lookup yields CDR1 SGHRS and CDR2 YFSETQ. This CDR3 comprises 17 residues. The V end was cut by 4 bases, the J end by 4 bases, with 23 bases between. The CDR3 reads CASSTKIQTGSIYGYTF. As DNA, the CDR3 is TGCGCCAGCAGCACCAAGATACAGACAGGAAGCATCTATGGCTACACCTTC.

This clone has just one count. The chain is built from TRBV5-5 and TRBJ2-2; TRBD2 matches at 11 bases. Germline V gene sequence: CDR1 SGHKS, CDR2 YYEKEE (reference sequence). V was pared by 4 bases and J by 3 bases, with 2 bases of the junction left unmatched. This CDR3 comprises 15 residues. As DNA, the CDR3 is TGTGCCAGCAGCGTACTAGCGGGAGACACCGGGGAGCTGTTTTTT. Protein: CASSVLAGDTGELFF.

DNA for the CDR3: TGCGCCAGCAGCTGGGGGACAGGCCCAGATACGCAGTATTTT. Translation gives CASSWGTGPDTQYF. This chain links TRBV5-1 with TRBJ2-3; the match to TRBD1 covers 8 bases. Germline CDR1 and CDR2: SGHRS and YFSETQ. J lost 4 bases, V lost 3 bases, and 4 bases had no gene match. The CDR3 spans 14 residues.

This clone was counted once. The chain links TRBV15 to TRBJ1-1; D is unclear. This CDR3 spans 14 amino acids. Germline-derived CDR1 and CDR2 are LNHNV and YYDKDF (reference sequence). Trimming left V 0 bases short and J 10 bases short, with 15 bases between. CDR3 nucleotides: TGTGCCACCAGCAGAGATAGAGCTACGTCTGGAGCTTTCTTT. Encoded protein: CATSRDRATSGAFF.

The V gene is TRBV7-6, the J gene TRBJ2-7; 9 bases match TRBD2. Germline V gives CDR1 SGHVS, CDR2 FNYEAQ. Germline trimming cut 1 base from V and 6 bases from J; bases unmatched to any gene: 4. This CDR3 spans 14 amino acids. CDR3 nucleotide sequence: TGTGCCAGCAGCTTAGGCGGGAGGGCTGGCGAGCAGTACTTC. Protein product: CASSLGGRAGEQYF.

The rearrangement uses TRBV10-2 and TRBJ1-4; 8 bases fit TRBD1. Germline V CDR1 and CDR2: WSHSY, SAAADI. The CDR3 is 13 amino acids. Trimming took 6 bases from V and 8 from J; bases not matched to a gene: 5. CDR3 sequence reads: CASSTGQGEKLFF. The CDR3 DNA reads TGCGCCAGCAGCACCGGACAGGGCGAAAAACTGTTTTTT.

The sample holds one count of this clone. The chain's CDR3 is CSVEGQAKNIQYF. In nucleotides, the CDR3 is TGCAGCGTTGAGGGACAAGCCAAAAACATTCAGTACTTC. The chain carries TRBV29-1 and TRBJ2-4; tentatively, D is TRBD1 (6 bases). The CDR3 is made up of 13 amino acids. The V gene lost 3 bases and the J gene lost 0 bases, with 6 bases spanning the gap. Germline V CDR1 and CDR2: SQVTM, ANQGSEA.

The V and J genes are TRBV6-6 and TRBJ1-5, with D possibly matching TRBD1 (6 bases). Germline values: CDR1 MNHNY, CDR2 SVGAGI (reference sequence). This CDR3 region has 13 residues. The ends were cut back, 0 bases at V and 15 bases at J, with 15 bases in the middle. Written as DNA, the CDR3 is TGTGCCAGCAGTTACTCTCTTCCAGGGGAGACGCATTTT. Its protein is CASSYSLPGETHF.

By its share, this clone is medium-sized (0.01 to 0.1%). The rearrangement links TRBV7-3 to TRBJ2-7; TRBD1 agrees at 7 bases. This CDR3 region has 18 residues. V was clipped by 5 bases and J by 4 bases; unmatched bases: 20. The germline gives CDR1 SGHTA, CDR2 FQGTGA. CDR3 sequence reads: CASSPKGQLPTLHYEQYF. The DNA for the CDR3 is TGTGCCAGCAGCCCCAAGGGACAGCTTCCTACCTTACATTACGAGCAGTACTTC. Variable domain in full (rest from reference TRBV7-3 and TRBJ2-7): GAGVSQTPSNKVTEKGKYVELRCDPISGHTALYWYRQSLGQGPEFLIYFQGTGAADDSGLPNDRFFAVRPEGSVSTLKIQRTERGDSAVYLCASSPKGQLPTLHYEQYFGPGTRLTVT.